These 17 T cell receptor beta chains were all obtained from the same sample, sequenced in a study of regulatory T cells in long-lasting Graves disease. Described time point: persistent/refractory GD, antithyroid drugs over 5 years with positive TRAb. PBMC-extracted RNA yielded the TCR library. Building the TCR beta libraries relied on iRepertoire HTBI primers, and CDR3 regions underwent Arm-PCR. Each CDR3 protein gets one entry after TCRdb re-called the multiplex PCR reads with MiXCR. The sample includes 360,000 or so distinct CDR3 sequences, about 23% of them seen just once. Specimen: peripheral blood mononuclear cells (PBMCs), collected when the disease was refractory, from a patient treated with antithyroid drugs. The receptors shown here come from a woman aged 40 to 50 with Graves disease.

The chain couples TRBV30 to TRBJ1-3; D not resolved. From germline, CDR1 is GTSNPN and CDR2 SVGIG (reference sequence). The CDR3 runs to 14 residues. The V end lost 8 bases, the J end lost 0 bases, and 14 bases lay between the germline ends. Written as DNA, the CDR3 is TGTGCCCGACGCCCACGGGGCTCTGGAAACACCATATATTTT. Protein: CARRPRGSGNTIYF.

This clonotype was detected only a few times. This chain uses TRBV20-1 with TRBJ2-2, with D tentatively TRBD1 or TRBD2 (6 bases each). CDR1 and CDR2 from the germline V gene are DFQATT and SNEGSKA (reference sequence). The CDR3 totals 14 residues. V was cut by 1 base and J by 6 bases, with 12 bases left in between. The CDR3 nucleotides read TGCAGTGCTAGAGTAGGGGGAGGCGCCGGGGAGCTGTTTTTT. Encoded protein: CSARVGGGAGELFF.

This clonotype was picked up many times. The rearrangement joins TRBV28 to TRBJ2-5, with 15 nucleotides matching TRBD2. CDR3 length equals 16 residues. J gave up 5 bases and V 4 bases, and 5 bases lay outside the gene matches. Per the germline V gene, CDR1 is MDHEN and CDR2 is SYDVKM. The CDR3 protein is CASSWGLAGGGETQYF. The CDR3 coding sequence is TGTGCCAGCAGTTGGGGACTAGCGGGAGGAGGGGAGACCCAGTACTTC.

This clonotype came up many times. The chain recombines TRBV5-6 with TRBJ1-1, with D unresolved. Germline-derived CDR1 and CDR2 are SGHDT and YYEEEE. This CDR3 is 15 amino acids long. V lost 2 bases, J lost 0 bases, and 11 bases lay in between. The CDR3 spells CASSLMSHMNTEAFF. The CDR3 DNA sequence: TGTGCCAGCAGCTTAATGTCCCATATGAACACTGAAGCTTTCTTT.

This clonotype appeared many times. CDR3 sequence reads: CAISPDSQETQYF. The CDR3 coding sequence is TGTGCCATCAGTCCCGACAGCCAAGAGACCCAGTACTTC. The V call is TRBV10-3, the J call TRBJ2-5; weak D call: TRBD1 (5 bases). Germline CDR1 reads ENHRY; CDR2 reads SYGVKD. V was cut by 5 bases and J by 1 base, with 8 bases left in between. CDR3 length: 13 residues.

This clonotype showed up many times. J is TRBJ2-7 and V is TRBV12-3 or TRBV12-4, with 8 bases fitting TRBD2. The CDR3 is made up of 14 amino acids. Unmatched junction bases numbered 5, after V lost 3 bases and J lost 4 bases. The CDR3 DNA reads as TGTGCCAGCAGTTTCCAAGCGGGGGTTTACGAGCAGTACTTC. The encoded protein is CASSFQAGVYEQYF.

The genes are TRBV7-2 and TRBJ2-7, with 12 nucleotides matching TRBD2. CDR3 length: 17 residues. V trimming: 4 bases; J trimming: 3 bases; junction bases outside the gene matches: 10. The germline gives CDR1 SGHTA, CDR2 FQGNSA. This CDR3 is CASSSFTGTSGYYEQYF. CDR3 bases: TGTGCCAGCAGCTCGTTCACCGGGACTAGCGGGTACTACGAGCAGTACTTC.

Concerning this clonotype itself: Given a much more abundant clone one base away, this may be a read error. V and J are TRBV7-8 and TRBJ1-4; D may be TRBD1 (5 bases). CDR3 length: 17 residues. Per germline, CDR1 SGHVS and CDR2 FQNEAQ. The CDR3 region is CANSPITPGPTNEKLFF. CDR3 DNA sequence: TGTGCCAACAGCCCGATTACCCCAGGGCCAACTAATGAAAAACTGTTTTTT.

The table lists this clonotype with many counts. V gene TRBV7-6 combines with J gene TRBJ2-2, with 7 bases that match TRBD1. The V gene's germline CDR1 is SGHVS and CDR2 FNYEAQ. With V trimmed by 2 bases and J by 2 bases, 5 bases remained unmatched. The CDR3 is 16 residues long. This CDR3 is CASSLRGGSNTGELFF. CDR3 DNA: TGTGCCAGCAGCTTAAGAGGGGGCAGTAACACCGGGGAGCTGTTTTTT.

This clonotype was observed many times. The chain's CDR3 is CASRPSGGGSPLHF. The CDR3 DNA is TGTGCCAGCAGGCCTTCAGGGGGGGGCTCACCCCTCCACTTT. The rearrangement links TRBV28 to TRBJ1-6; 7 bases line up with TRBD1. The germline V gene encodes CDR1 MDHEN and CDR2 SYDVKM. This CDR3 region has 14 residues. With V trimmed by 6 bases and J by 10 bases, 9 bases remained unmatched.

This chain joins TRBV4-2 and TRBJ2-7; TRBD2 might be the D (6 bases). CDR3 length: 15 amino acids. V was pared by 4 bases and J by 5 bases, with 18 bases between. Germline V gene sequence: CDR1 LGHNA, CDR2 YNFKEQ. In DNA, the CDR3 is TGTGCCAGCAGCCTAACCGGAGGAGGGCTCGACGAGCAGTACTTC. Translating it yields CASSLTGGGLDEQYF.

The chain carries TRBV6-2 or TRBV6-3 and TRBJ1-5, with D tentatively TRBD1 (5 bases). Germline values: CDR1 MNHEY, CDR2 SVGEGT. This CDR3 has 16 residues. V was pared by 5 bases and J by 5 bases, with 19 bases between. The CDR3 DNA follows: TGTGCCAGCAGTACCTCACAGGTCCTGACGGATCAGCCCCAGCATTTT. It translates to CASSTSQVLTDQPQHF.

V gene TRBV11-2 combines with J gene TRBJ2-7; D gene ambiguous. CDR3 size: 13 residues. Trimming removed 1 base at V and 3 bases at J, with 7 bases between. CDR1 is SGHAT, CDR2 FQNNGV, per germline. The CDR3 here is CASSLGADYEQYF. CDR3 DNA: TGTGCCAGCAGCTTAGGGGCCGACTACGAGCAGTACTTC.

The chain recombines TRBV11-2 with TRBJ2-1, with 9 bases lining up with TRBD2. CDR1 SGHAT and CDR2 FQNNGV come from the germline V gene. J lost 7 bases, V lost 5 bases, and 12 bases had no gene match. CDR3 length equals 16 residues. The CDR3 protein is CASSRRGSGRQNEQFF. The CDR3 DNA follows: TGTGCCAGCAGCCGTCGTGGTAGCGGGAGACAGAATGAGCAGTTCTTC.

In this sample, this clonotype turned up many times. The chain joins TRBV20-1 to TRBJ2-7, with D perhaps matching TRBD2 (6 bases). The germline V gene encodes CDR1 DFQATT and CDR2 SNEGSKA (reference sequence). V was trimmed by 6 bases and J by 3 bases, leaving 21 bases between them. There are 15 residues in the CDR3. CDR3 sequence: CSAPPRSGRRYEQYF. Here the CDR3 DNA reads TGCAGTGCCCCCCCCAGGAGCGGGCGCCGCTACGAGCAGTACTTC.

The chain couples TRBV27 to TRBJ2-7; TRBD2 matches at 12 bases. In germline, CDR1 is MNHEY, CDR2 SMNVEV (reference sequence). This CDR3 has 16 residues. Losses at the gene ends were 2 bases for V and 3 bases for J; bases not matched to a gene: 5. Here the CDR3 DNA reads TGTGCCAGCAGTTTAGCTAGCGGGAGGGCCCTCTACGAGCAGTACTTC. Translated: CASSLASGRALYEQYF.

There are many counts of this clonotype. The rearrangement uses TRBV5-4 and TRBJ2-2; D uncertain. The CDR3 contains 13 residues. V was trimmed by 4 bases and J by 7 bases, leaving 11 bases between them. The germline V gene has CDR1 SGHNT and CDR2 YYREEE (reference sequence). CDR3 region: CASSRFGSGELFF. CDR3 sequence (DNA): TGTGCCAGCAGCCGCTTCGGCAGCGGGGAGCTGTTTTTT.